The clone carrying this TCR beta chain was observed a handful of times. Next came a second PCR, run for roughly 6 to 11 cycles, which used a sample-barcoded 5' primer along with a J-beta primer mix. Every cDNA molecule carried a tag from a template-switch adaptor bearing 12 random nucleotides. TCRdb itself ran the 5' RACE reads through MiXCR, one entry per CDR3 protein. The data contain about 1.6 million distinct CDR3 sequences, almost 35% of them singletons. Each sample yielded at least 6.5 million isolated PBMCs. After removal of 5 bases from V and 2 bases from J, the junction contained 14 bases not matched to a gene. CDR3 length: 18 residues. This sample stems from a study of blood T cells in healthy people across ages.

This sequence joins TRBV12-3 or TRBV12-4 and TRBJ2-1; 8 nucleotides align to TRBD2. This TCR was recovered from a woman in her 30s in good health. Sequencing was performed on blood. The CDR3 DNA reads TGTGCCAGCAGTGGGGGAGGGTGGCGGGGGGCAACCTACAATGAGCAGTTCTTC. Protein sequence: CASSGGGWRGATYNEQFF.